The sequence of this T cell receptor (beta chain) was determined in a study of OX40 agonist ivuxolimab in advanced cancers. Details on this clone: At the DNA level, this CDR3 is encoded by other sequences in the same sample as well.

V was pared by 7 bases and J by 9 bases, with 15 bases between. Per the germline V gene, CDR1 is MNHEY and CDR2 is SMNVEV (reference sequence). The CDR3 totals 12 residues. Generated by immunoSEQ multiplex PCR, the TCRdb table keeps only in-frame clones and is missing some. This table holds roughly 18,000 clones, approximately 85% found once. The chain carries TRBV27 and TRBJ1-2; TRBD1 is a possible D gene (5 bases). The origin of this receptor is an adult with an advanced solid tumor such as melanoma, head and neck, liver or kidney cancer. The specimen was CD4+ or CD8+ T cells sorted from blood, collected in a trial of the OX40 agonist ivuxolimab. In nucleotides, the CDR3 is TGTGCCAGCACAGGCGGGGCCGGGAGCTACACCTTC. It is translated as CASTGGAGSYTF.